Detailed here is one T cell receptor beta chain. Its antigen specificity is not known. No much larger clone is present one base from it, and per-base qualities are unavailable. Sequencing relied on an Illumina HiSeq 2000. TCR beta chain libraries were generated by multiplex PCR amplification. The amplified TCR beta chain products were analyzed by high-throughput sequencing. The public reads were reprocessed in TCRdb via fastp at Q25 and MiXCR, keeping in-frame beta chains. Rows with one shared CDR3 protein collapse into an entry with the most common genes and DNA. This sample holds more than 20,000 distinct CDR3 sequences; 68% were observed only once. Under 25% of the sample comes from the top ten. This record comes from a study of breast tumors, draining lymph nodes, adjacent tissues (dated by TCRdb to the mid-2010s). Study-level background: The study compared TCR beta repertoires across tumor, adjacent nontumor tissue and axillary lymph nodes from breast cancer patients. The study was designed to assess the relationships and possible T-cell exchange between tumor, surrounding tissue and draining lymph node repertoires in human breast cancer. Results and caveats for the whole study, not just this receptor: The conclusion that tumor T cells originate in lymph nodes was presented as consistent with a hypothesis rather than as directly demonstrated. Tumor T-cell repertoires showed less diversity than lymph node repertoires and more diversity than nontumor tissue repertoires, and tumor T-cell repertoires showed preferential V and J gene usage. The data were considered consistent with most tumor T cells being derived from the lymph node and subsequently expanding within tumor tissue. Tumor and nontumor tissue repertoires were significantly more similar in luminal-like than in basal-like breast cancer.

The adjacent samples were made up of nontumor breast tissue around the tumor. The germline V gene (reference sequence) provides CDR1 DFQATT and CDR2 SNEGSKA. V has 1 base trimmed and J has 3 bases trimmed; junction bases matching no gene number 5. Counted from cysteine to phenylalanine, this CDR3 has 15 amino acids. Only CDR3 DNA remains: 45 bases, in frame from the first base. The sequence was collected from a female donor with breast cancer. Some clones in this sample may be carry-over from other donors' samples. The chain is made from TRBV20-1 and TRBJ2-3, and 9 junction bases match TRBD2. Input material: tumor-adjacent breast tissue. For the CDR3, the sequence is CSARVNSGGTDTQYF. The DNA sequence is as follows: TGCAGTGCTAGAGTAAATAGCGGGGGTACAGATACGCAGTATTTT.